The clone carrying this T cell receptor beta chain turned up a few times. Its antigen is still unknown. TCR beta cDNA libraries included unique molecular identifiers. Each sample of roughly 0.9 to 10 million input T cells yielded around 500,000 cDNA molecules, so each molecule approximated one T cell. TCRdb recomputed calls from the PCR reads with MiXCR, one row per CDR3 protein. The sample lists 820,000 or so distinct CDR3 sequences, roughly 58% occurring once. Trimming took 3 bases from V and 7 from J; bases not matched to a gene: 5. The CDR3 extends over 13 amino acids. CDR1 and CDR2 (germline): MNHEY, SVGAGI. This sample is part of a study of post-analysis software for immune sequencing data. Findings of the study overall: Five TRBV segments, including TRBV5-6, TRBV5-1 and TRBV20-1, were more frequent in patients than controls. Those samples that were prepared in the same batch co-clustered strongly by F measure.

Material: blood. The source of this sequence is a girl between 10 and 17 years old with multiple sclerosis. The V gene is TRBV6-5, the J gene TRBJ2-7; 8 bases line up with TRBD1. CDR3 region: CASSYSTGVEQYF. The DNA of the CDR3 is TGTGCCAGCAGTTATTCGACAGGGGTTGAGCAGTACTTC.